The 21 T cell receptor beta chains presented below share a single source sample, sequenced in a study of blood T cell repertoires in COVID-19. Sequencing was performed with immunoSEQ multiplex PCR; in TCRdb, only in-frame clones are kept and a portion is missing. The repertoire holds about 400,000 clones, roughly 87% seen once, with just under 3% in the top ten. Source material: PBMCs or T cells enriched from blood (not recorded which). These receptors were taken from a woman in her 30s who had recovered from COVID-19.

The rearrangement uses TRBV2 and TRBJ2-7, with TRBD1 identical over 8 bases. CDR1 is SNHLY, CDR2 FYNNEI, per germline. The ends lost 6 bases at V and 4 bases at J; junction bases unmatched: 8. The length of the CDR3 is 14 residues. The CDR3 here is CASRMTGVSYEQYF. As DNA, the CDR3 is TGTGCCAGCAGAATGACAGGGGTGAGTTACGAGCAGTACTTC.

The chain combines TRBV10-1 with TRBJ2-5, with unresolved D. Trimming cost V 0 bases and J 3 bases, with 11 bases left between them. CDR3 size: 15 residues. Germline CDR1 is WNHNN and CDR2 is SYGVQD (reference sequence). The CDR3 DNA is TGCGCCAGCAGTGAGTCCCGGAGTGTGGAAGAGACCCAGTACTTC. Residues: CASSESRSVEETQYF.

The rearrangement links TRBV2 to TRBJ1-2; TRBD1 matches at 10 bases. Trimming removed 6 bases from V and 8 bases from J; junction bases left unmatched: 15. Germline V gene sequence: CDR1 SNHLY, CDR2 FYNNEI. This CDR3 has 16 residues. The CDR3 DNA follows: TGTGCCAGCAGCACTAACAGACAGGGGGCACTGGGAGGCTACACCTTC. Translating gives CASSTNRQGALGGYTF. Combining the CDR3 with reference TRBV2 and TRBJ1-2 gives the whole variable domain EPEVTQTPSHQVTQMGQEVILRCVPISNHLYFYWYRQILGQKVEFLVSFYNNEISEKSEIFDDQFSVERPDGSNFTLKIRSTKLEDSAMYFCASSTNRQGALGGYTFGSGTRLTVV.

The rearrangement links TRBV28 to TRBJ1-1; D is undetermined. There are 13 residues in the CDR3. With 2 bases removed from V and 3 bases from J, the gap between germline ends came to 7 bases. Germline V lookup: CDR1 MDHEN, CDR2 SYDVKM. The CDR3 reads CASSLSGDTEAFF. The CDR3 coding sequence is TGTGCCAGCAGTTTAAGCGGGGACACTGAAGCTTTCTTT.

The chain has TRBV19 and TRBJ1-2, with 8 bases aligning to TRBD1. After removal of 9 bases from V and 0 bases from J, the junction contained 9 bases not matched to a gene. Germline V gives CDR1 LNHDA, CDR2 SQIVND (reference sequence). The CDR3 contains 15 residues. For the CDR3, the DNA is TGTGCCAGCCACTCCGGGACAGGATCTAACTATGGCTACACCTTC. Amino acids: CASHSGTGSNYGYTF.

The rearrangement joins TRBV20-1 to TRBJ2-3; no clear D. Germline values: CDR1 DFQATT, CDR2 SNEGSKA (reference sequence). Trimming stripped 3 bases from V and 7 bases from J, with 20 bases between. This CDR3 contains 15 residues. The CDR3 nucleotides read TGCAGTGCTAGTGAACGCCACATTTCGATTTATACGCAGTATTTT. Translated: CSASERHISIYTQYF.

The chain has TRBV10-1 and TRBJ2-1; D possibly corresponds to TRBD2 (6 bases). V was pared by 4 bases and J by 5 bases, with 21 bases between. CDR3 length: 17 residues. Germline CDR1 WNHNN, CDR2 SYGVQD (reference sequence). CDR3 in amino acids: CASSVREKRAKHNEQFF. CDR3 in DNA: TGCGCCAGCAGTGTACGGGAGAAAAGGGCCAAGCACAATGAGCAGTTCTTC.

This CDR3 reads CASSLGGRASSTQYF. The CDR3 DNA is TGTGCCAGCAGCTTAGGCGGGAGGGCCTCGTCTACGCAGTATTTT. The J gene is TRBJ2-3, the V gene TRBV7-8, with 9 positions matching TRBD2. Germline values: CDR1 SGHVS, CDR2 FQNEAQ. CDR3 length equals 15 residues. Trimming removed 1 base from V and 8 bases from J; junction bases left unmatched: 7.

This chain links TRBV18 with TRBJ2-7; maybe TRBD1 (6 bases). The CDR3 consists of 13 residues. Germline V gives CDR1 KGHSH, CDR2 LQKENI. Trimming removed 3 bases from V and 6 bases from J, with 12 bases in between. This CDR3 reads CASSPLGAGEQYF. CDR3 bases: TGTGCCAGCTCACCTCTGGGGGCGGGCGAGCAGTACTTC.

This chain joins TRBV7-4 and TRBJ2-1, with D tentatively TRBD1 (6 bases). The CDR3 runs to 16 residues. Trimming took off 5 bases at V and 1 base at J, with 15 bases between the two ends. Germline V gives CDR1 SGHVT, CDR2 SQSDAQ. The CDR3 region is CASSPNRDISYNEQFF. The DNA for the CDR3 is TGTGCCAGCAGCCCCAACCGGGACATATCCTACAATGAGCAGTTCTTC.

The genes are TRBV5-1 and TRBJ2-1, with 8 bases matching TRBD2. V gave up 6 bases and J gave up 7 bases; unmatched junction bases: 9. Germline CDR1 is SGHRS and CDR2 is YFSETQ. The CDR3 length is 14 residues. The CDR3 DNA follows: TGCGCCAGCACCGCTAGCGGGTGGGGGAATGAGCAGTTCTTC. Residues: CASTASGWGNEQFF.

This chain links TRBV28 with TRBJ2-7; D is unclear. The V end was cut by 6 bases, the J end by 4 bases, with 16 bases between. Germline V gene sequence: CDR1 MDHEN, CDR2 SYDVKM. This CDR3 contains 14 residues. In DNA, the CDR3 is TGTGCCAGCAGCGGGTCCGCCTATGAATACGAGCAGTACTTC. It specifies CASSGSAYEYEQYF.

This chain connects TRBV19 to TRBJ2-1; 7 bases are shared with TRBD2. CDR1 and CDR2 (germline): LNHDA, SQIVND (reference sequence). The CDR3 totals 15 residues. J gave up 6 bases and V 5 bases, and 10 bases lay outside the gene matches. In DNA form, the CDR3 reads TGTGCCAGTAGTTTCGGGGGGAGCCGGGGCAATGAGCAGTTCTTC. This codes for CASSFGGSRGNEQFF. The complete variable domain, with remaining parts taken from reference TRBV19 and TRBJ2-1, reads DGGITQSPKYLFRKEGQNVTLSCEQNLNHDAMYWYRQDPGQGLRLIYYSQIVNDFQKGDIAEGYSVSREKKESFPLTVTSAQKNPTAFYLCASSFGGSRGNEQFFGPGTRLTVL.

The chain employs TRBV3-1 (or the pseudogene TRBV3-2) and TRBJ2-3, with 7 bases identical to TRBD2. The CDR3 covers 17 residues. J gave up 0 bases and V 3 bases, and 9 bases lay outside the gene matches. Germline-derived CDR1 and CDR2 are LGHDT and YNNKEL (reference sequence). The CDR3 coding sequence is TGTGCCAGCAGCCAGGAACTACTAGCGCCTAGCACAGATACGCAGTATTTT. It is translated as CASSQELLAPSTDTQYF.

The chain carries TRBV5-1 and TRBJ2-1; 15 nucleotides align to TRBD2. The CDR3 sequence is 15 residues long. Germline loops: CDR1 SGHRS, CDR2 YFSETQ. With V trimmed by 3 bases and J by 13 bases, 8 bases remained unmatched. The CDR3 loop is CASSWAGLAGGGQFF. The CDR3 DNA is TGCGCCAGCAGCTGGGCCGGACTAGCGGGAGGGGGCCAGTTCTTC.

This clone was detected a few times. V and J are TRBV27 and TRBJ1-5, with a tentative D call TRBD1 (6 bases). The CDR3 extends over 17 amino acids. Germline loops: CDR1 MNHEY, CDR2 SMNVEV (reference sequence). Trimming took off 6 bases at V and 0 bases at J, with 18 bases between the two ends. CDR3 sequence (DNA): TGTGCCAGCAGAGGCGGGGGGCGTGTGGATAGCAATCAGCCCCAGCATTTT. This gives the protein CASRGGGRVDSNQPQHF.

This clone was detected only a few times. The rearrangement uses TRBV2 and TRBJ2-5, with D maybe TRBD1 (5 bases). V gave up 4 bases and J gave up 5 bases, with 8 bases separating them. The germline V gene encodes CDR1 SNHLY and CDR2 FYNNEI. The CDR3 covers 12 residues. Written as DNA, the CDR3 is TGTGCCAGCAGTGGACAGACGGAGACCCAGTACTTC. Its protein is CASSGQTETQYF.

The sample holds one count of this clone. The chain recombines TRBV6-1 with TRBJ2-7; TRBD1 agrees at 8 bases. V was clipped by 3 bases and J by 0 bases; unmatched bases: 4. Germline CDR1 MNHNS, CDR2 SASEGT. This CDR3 is 15 amino acids long. CDR3 in DNA: TGTGCCAGCAGTGACGGACAGGGAAGCTCCTACGAGCAGTACTTC. The encoded protein is CASSDGQGSSYEQYF.

J is TRBJ2-3 and V is TRBV7-9; 14 bases fit TRBD2. Per the germline V gene, CDR1 is SEHNR and CDR2 is FQNEAQ (reference sequence). This CDR3 has 17 residues. After removal of 5 bases from V and 0 bases from J, the junction contained 4 bases not matched to a gene. The CDR3 spells CASSGTSGGPSTDTQYF. The CDR3 DNA follows: TGTGCCAGCAGCGGGACTAGCGGGGGCCCTAGCACAGATACGCAGTATTTT.

The chain joins TRBV28 to TRBJ2-1; D is uncertain. The CDR3 length is 10 residues. Trimming pared 10 bases from V and 4 bases from J, leaving 5 bases between. The germline CDR1 and CDR2 sequences are MDHEN and SYDVKM. CDR3 nucleotides: TGTGCCACTAGTTACAATGAGCAGTTCTTC. It encodes CATSYNEQFF.

The chain combines TRBV10-3 with TRBJ1-2; D uncertain. The germline V gene has CDR1 ENHRY and CDR2 SYGVKD. The germline V and J ends were trimmed by 10 bases and 1 base, with 10 bases remaining between them. This CDR3 contains 12 residues. The chain's CDR3 is CATSDFNYGYTF. As DNA, the CDR3 is TGTGCCACCTCGGACTTTAACTATGGCTACACCTTC.